These T cell receptor beta chains were read from a single sample in a study of blood T cell repertoires in COVID-19. Assay used: immunoSEQ multiplex PCR; TCRdb lists only in-frame clones, some missing. The table records approximately 60,000 clones, 60% to 85% of them present only once. The specimen was peripheral blood. These TCRs come from an elderly woman with acute or convalescent COVID-19. Each CDR3 is given with its conserved first and last residue. Fields, in order: CDR3 length, clone size, J gene, V gene, D gene, CDR3 protein, CDR3 DNA. D genes are given only for firm matches. Size values are once, few and many counts, or a class for expanded clones, and some rows have none.

12,NA,TRBJ2-7,TRBV28,NA,CASSYSGYEQYF,TGTGCCAGCAGTTACAGCGGCTACGAGCAGTACTTC
12,once,TRBJ1-2,TRBV19,NA,CASVNKNYGYTF,TGTGCCAGTGTGAACAAGAACTATGGCTACACCTTC
16,NA,TRBJ2-3,TRBV9,TRBD2,CASSAHPAGAVDTQYF,TGTGCCAGCAGCGCCCACCCGGCGGGAGCAGTAGATACGCAGTATTTT
15,NA,TRBJ2-1,TRBV5-1,TRBD2,CASSLTSGMGYGQFF,TGCGCCAGCAGCTTGACTAGCGGGATGGGGTACGGGCAGTTCTTC
15,NA,TRBJ1-2,TRBV5-4,TRBD1,CASSLGSGQDYGYTF,TGTGCCAGCAGCTTGGGGTCGGGACAGGACTATGGCTACACCTTC
13,NA,TRBJ2-1,TRBV18,NA,CASSPGLYNEQFF,TGTGCCAGCTCACCGGGACTGTACAATGAGCAGTTCTTC
14,NA,TRBJ2-7,TRBV7-9,TRBD1,CASSFGQGMWEQYF,TGTGCCAGCAGCTTCGGACAGGGGATGTGGGAGCAGTACTTC
16,NA,TRBJ2-2,TRBV6-1,NA,CASSEAGAHNTGELFF,TGTGCCAGCAGTGAAGCAGGGGCACATAACACCGGGGAGCTGTTTTTT
16,NA,TRBJ2-4,TRBV10-3,TRBD2,CAISALAGVGGNIQYF,TGTGCCATCAGTGCACTAGCGGGAGTCGGGGGAAACATTCAGTACTTC
17,NA,TRBJ2-3,TRBV9,TRBD2,CASSVEGAGGSGDTQYF,TGTGCCAGCAGCGTAGAGGGGGCGGGAGGGAGCGGAGATACGCAGTATTTT
15,NA,TRBJ2-3,TRBV30,NA,CAWGHEGVDTDTQYF,TGTGCCTGGGGCCACGAGGGGGTGGACACAGATACGCAGTATTTT
16,once,TRBJ1-6,TRBV10-3,NA,CAARSGERSYNSPLHF,TGTGCCGCCAGGTCAGGGGAGAGGTCCTATAATTCACCCCTCCACTTT
15,many,TRBJ2-3,TRBV5-4,TRBD2,CASSLEGTSGDTQYF,TGTGCCAGCAGCTTGGAGGGGACTAGCGGAGATACGCAGTATTTT
16,NA,TRBJ1-1,TRBV29-1,NA,CSVGAPWTFDSTEAFF,TGCAGCGTTGGAGCCCCCTGGACTTTTGATTCAACTGAAGCTTTCTTT
15,NA,TRBJ1-5,TRBV24-1,TRBD1,CATSDRQGGNQPQHF,TGTGCCACCAGTGACCGACAGGGCGGCAATCAGCCCCAGCATTTT
15,NA,TRBJ2-7,TRBV6-6,TRBD2,CASSSPGTSSYEQYF,TGTGCCAGCAGCTCCCCGGGGACTAGCTCCTACGAGCAGTACTTC
15,few,TRBJ2-1,TRBV27,TRBD2,CASRTLAGGPNEQFF,TGTGCCAGCAGGACCCTAGCGGGAGGGCCCAATGAGCAGTTCTTC
14,NA,TRBJ1-1,TRBV28,TRBD1,CASSLLQGGTEAFF,TGTGCCAGCAGTTTACTACAGGGGGGCACTGAAGCTTTCTTT
18,NA,TRBJ2-3,TRBV7-2,TRBD2,CASSLARTSGRSTDTQYF,TGTGCCAGCAGCTTAGCCCGGACTAGCGGGAGGAGCACAGATACGCAGTATTTT
15,NA,TRBJ2-7,TRBV3-1/TRBV3-2,TRBD2,CASSQETSEPGEQYF,TGTGCCAGCAGCCAAGAGACTAGCGAGCCAGGGGAGCAGTACTTC
16,NA,TRBJ1-3,TRBV10-2,TRBD1,CASSQPGQVSGNTIYF,TGCGCCAGCAGCCAACCGGGACAGGTCTCTGGAAACACCATATATTTT
18,NA,TRBJ2-2,TRBV21-1,NA,CASSPGLAGGQRTGELFF,TGTGCCAGCAGCCCGGGACTAGCGGGAGGGCAGCGGACCGGGGAGCTGTTTTTT
14,NA,TRBJ1-2,TRBV28,NA,CASNPAGTNYGYTF,TGTGCCAGCAATCCCGCCGGGACAAACTATGGCTACACCTTC
13,NA,TRBJ1-6,TRBV7-8,NA,CASSLARDSPLHF,TGTGCCAGCAGCTTAGCGAGGGATTCACCCCTCCACTTT
15,NA,TRBJ1-5,TRBV27,NA,CASSRGTSSNQPQHF,TGTGCCAGCAGTAGAGGGACTTCAAGCAATCAGCCCCAGCATTTT